A single sample gave rise to the 27 T cell receptor beta chains below, sequenced in a study of cytomegalovirus exposure and HLA in healthy donors. PCR primers comprised 60 Vbeta and 13 Jbeta primers. The method was immunoSEQ multiplex PCR; TCRdb's version includes in-frame clones alone and lacks a portion of them. This repertoire shows approximately 100,000 clones, 78% found once; its top ten account for about 4%. Sequenced material: PBMCs. These receptors were obtained from a woman in her 40s in good health and CMV-seropositive.

This rearrangement joins TRBV4-1 to TRBJ2-5; 8 bases map to TRBD2. Germline V gene sequence: CDR1 MGHRA, CDR2 YSYEKL. The CDR3 has 16 amino acids. V was clipped by 1 base and J by 11 bases; unmatched bases: 15. Here the CDR3 DNA reads TGCGCCAGCAGCCAAGTTGGTAGCGGGACTTCCTGGCAGCAGTACTTC. It codes for CASSQVGSGTSWQQYF.

This chain connects TRBV11-3 to TRBJ2-1, with 11 bases fitting TRBD2. CDR3 length: 15 amino acids. The J segment lost 9 bases and the V segment lost 5 bases, leaving 9 bases of the junction unmatched. CDR1 is SGHNT, CDR2 YENEEA, per germline. CDR3 coding DNA: TGTGCCAGCAGCGGGGGACTAGCGGTTAACATTGAGCAGTTCTTC. This sequence encodes CASSGGLAVNIEQFF.

The chain has TRBV7-2 and TRBJ2-3; a weak D match, TRBD2 (6 bases). Per the germline V gene, CDR1 is SGHTA and CDR2 is FQGNSA. The CDR3 totals 15 residues. V was cut by 0 bases and J by 3 bases, with 10 bases left in between. The CDR3 loop is CASSLARGRTDTQYF. CDR3 DNA: TGTGCCAGCAGCTTAGCGCGGGGACGTACAGATACGCAGTATTTT.

CDR3 coding DNA: TGTGCCAGTAGTTCCTCAGGGCAGCTAGCCAAAAACATTCAGTACTTC. Translation: CASSSSGQLAKNIQYF. This sequence joins TRBV19 and TRBJ2-4; D might be TRBD1 (5 bases). There are 16 residues in the CDR3. V was shortened by 5 bases and J by 0 bases, with 14 bases between the two germline ends. CDR1 LNHDA and CDR2 SQIVND come from the germline V gene (reference sequence).

This clone is medium-sized within its sample. The J gene is TRBJ1-2, the V gene TRBV5-4, with D unresolved. Germline lookup yields CDR1 SGHNT and CDR2 YYREEE (reference sequence). The CDR3 has 14 amino acids. V was clipped by 0 bases and J by 8 bases, with 14 bases between them. The CDR3 spells CASSLVAGDTGYTF. The CDR3 nucleotides read TGTGCCAGCAGCTTGGTGGCCGGAGATACGGGCTACACCTTC.

The V gene is TRBV19, the J gene TRBJ1-2; the match to TRBD1 covers 7 bases. The CDR3 consists of 18 residues. Germline values: CDR1 LNHDA, CDR2 SQIVND (reference sequence). Trimming at V came to 7 bases and at J to 8 bases, leaving 25 bases not matched to a gene. Written as DNA, the CDR3 is TGTGCCAGTACAAAAGACACCCGGGGACAGTTGTCGACCGGCGGCTACACCTTC. This translates into CASTKDTRGQLSTGGYTF.

The chain carries TRBV6-5 and TRBJ1-5; no reliable D call. The germline V gene encodes CDR1 MNHEY and CDR2 SVGAGI. V lost 2 bases and J lost 3, with 8 bases in between. The CDR3 is 14 amino acids. The CDR3 nucleotides are TGTGCCAGCAGTTACGGAGGTTCCAATCAGCCCCAGCATTTT. It encodes CASSYGGSNQPQHF.

The gene calls are TRBV7-2 and TRBJ2-5; tentative D call: TRBD1 (6 bases). The germline CDR1 and CDR2 sequences are SGHTA and FQGNSA. CDR3 length: 15 amino acids. Trimming took 2 bases from V and 6 from J, leaving 16 bases between them. The CDR3 coding sequence is TGTGCCAGCAGCTTAAGGCGTGGGGGCGCGCAGACCCAGTACTTC. Protein product: CASSLRRGGAQTQYF.

This chain uses TRBV6-4 with TRBJ2-3; tentative D call: TRBD2 (6 bases). The CDR3 runs 16 residues. Germline CDR1 MRHNA, CDR2 SNTAGT. The V end lost 3 bases, the J end lost 0 bases, and 13 bases lay between the germline ends. The CDR3 reads CASSDQPGTSTDTQYF. CDR3 nucleotides: TGTGCCAGCAGTGATCAGCCGGGGACTAGCACAGATACGCAGTATTTT.

Only one count was recorded for this clone. Additional DNA sequences in this sample encode the identical CDR3. V is TRBV6-5 and J is TRBJ2-3; D is unresolved. Germline V gene sequence: CDR1 MNHEY, CDR2 SVGAGI. Trimming stripped 0 bases from V and 0 bases from J, with 7 bases between. CDR3 size: 15 residues. The CDR3 here is CASSYSSGSTDTQYF. DNA for the CDR3: TGTGCCAGCAGTTACTCGAGTGGTAGCACAGATACGCAGTATTTT.

The CDR3 reads CASSDTLGAPGNEQFF. CDR3 in DNA: TGTGCCAGCAGTGACACTCTTGGAGCCCCGGGCAATGAGCAGTTCTTC. The chain recombines TRBV6-4 with TRBJ2-1; D not certain. The CDR3 totals 16 residues. The V gene lost 2 bases and the J gene lost 6 bases, with 17 bases spanning the gap. Germline CDR1 reads MRHNA; CDR2 reads SNTAGT.

The gene calls are TRBV15 and TRBJ1-5; possibly TRBD1 for D (5 bases). V was clipped by 7 bases and J by 2 bases, with 24 bases between them. Per the germline V gene, CDR1 is LNHNV and CDR2 is YYDKDF (reference sequence). This CDR3 spans 18 amino acids. The CDR3 sequence: CATKKTMGGIAGNQPQHF. In DNA, the CDR3 is TGTGCCACCAAAAAAACTATGGGGGGAATCGCCGGCAATCAGCCCCAGCATTTT.

The chain couples TRBV29-1 to TRBJ2-3, with 9 bases that match TRBD2. V lost 6 bases to trimming and J lost 2 bases; unmatched junction nucleotides: 3. Germline CDR1 reads SQVTM; CDR2 reads ANQGSEA. This CDR3 is built from 13 residues. The CDR3 loop reads CSVIAGDTDTQYF. CDR3 in DNA: TGCAGCGTAATAGCGGGAGACACAGATACGCAGTATTTT.

The CDR3 nucleotides are TGCGCCAGCAGCGACCTCCCGGGACTAGCGACAATAGATACGCAGTATTTT. Its protein product is CASSDLPGLATIDTQYF. The gene calls are TRBV4-1 and TRBJ2-3; 10 positions agree with TRBD2. CDR1 and CDR2 from the germline V gene are MGHRA and YSYEKL. This CDR3 contains 17 residues. The V and J ends lost 5 bases and 5 bases, in that order; junction bases with no gene match: 13.

The CDR3 is CATSRDKLSPSSTDTQYF. CDR3 bases: TGTGCCACCAGCAGAGATAAACTCTCTCCGTCTAGCACAGATACGCAGTATTTT. V usage is TRBV15 and J usage is TRBJ2-3; D call uncertain. This CDR3 spans 18 amino acids. Per the germline V gene, CDR1 is LNHNV and CDR2 is YYDKDF (reference sequence). V was shortened by 0 bases and J by 0 bases, with 16 bases between the two germline ends.

The chain couples TRBV7-9 to TRBJ2-7; 9 bases align to TRBD1. CDR3 size: 14 residues. Germline loops: CDR1 SEHNR, CDR2 FQNEAQ (reference sequence). The junction had 2 bases not matched to a gene; V was cut back by 1 base and J by 4 bases. The CDR3 loop is CASSLGQGVYEQYF. CDR3 coding DNA: TGTGCCAGCAGCTTAGGACAGGGGGTGTACGAGCAGTACTTC.

The chain is built from TRBV6-1 and TRBJ1-5, with a weak D call TRBD1 (5 bases). The CDR3 covers 13 residues. V shed 3 bases and J shed 9 bases, with 12 bases lying between them. The V gene's germline CDR1 is MNHNS and CDR2 SASEGT. As DNA, the CDR3 is TGTGCCAGCAGTGAGGAGGGGTTGAGGCCCCAGCATTTT. This encodes CASSEEGLRPQHF.

The chain has TRBV7-3 and TRBJ2-6; possible D gene TRBD2, 5 bases. The V gene's germline CDR1 is SGHTA and CDR2 FQGTGA. CDR3 length equals 14 residues. Trimming cost V 6 bases and J 0 bases, with 6 bases left between them. This CDR3 reads CASRGSSGANVLTF. CDR3 coding DNA: TGTGCCAGCAGAGGGAGCTCTGGGGCCAACGTCCTGACTTTC.

The chain has TRBV28 and TRBJ2-3; possible D gene TRBD1, 6 bases. V was shortened by 8 bases and J by 0 bases, with 18 bases between the two germline ends. CDR3 length: 16 residues. Looked up from germline, CDR1 is MDHEN and CDR2 is SYDVKM. DNA for the CDR3: TGTGCCAGCGGAACCCAAGGACAGTATAGCACAGATACGCAGTATTTT. Amino acid sequence: CASGTQGQYSTDTQYF. The whole variable domain, remainder taken from reference TRBV28 and TRBJ2-3, is DVKVTQSSRYLVKRTGEKVFLECVQDMDHENMFWYRQDPGLGLRLIYFSYDVKMKEKGDIPEGYSVSREKKERFSLILESASTNQTSMYLCASGTQGQYSTDTQYFGPGTRLTVL.

The rearrangement joins TRBV6-5 to TRBJ1-2; 8 bases align to TRBD1. CDR1 is MNHEY and CDR2 is SVGAGI in the germline V gene. This CDR3 region has 15 residues. With 6 bases clipped from V and 1 base from J, the junction kept 7 bases outside the gene matches. CDR3 protein: CASSLGQDVNYGYTF. For the CDR3, the DNA is TGTGCCAGCAGCCTGGGACAGGATGTTAACTATGGCTACACCTTC.

This chain joins TRBV7-9 and TRBJ2-2, with D perhaps matching TRBD2 (5 bases). CDR1 and CDR2 (germline): SEHNR, FQNEAQ (reference sequence). Between the trimmed V and J ends, which lost 0 bases and 1 base, there was a span of 9 bases. This CDR3 has 16 amino acids. CDR3 nucleotide sequence: TGTGCCAGCAGCTTAGCGGCCGGAGGGAACACCGGGGAGCTGTTTTTT. Protein: CASSLAAGGNTGELFF.

V usage is TRBV14 and J usage is TRBJ1-1; D is possibly TRBD1 (6 bases). Germline CDR1 reads SGHDN; CDR2 reads FVKESK. The V gene lost 1 base and the J gene lost 4 bases, with 16 bases spanning the gap. The CDR3 consists of 16 residues. DNA for the CDR3: TGTGCCAGCAGCCAAGTGGGAGGGACAAGGGCCACTGAAGCTTTCTTT. This gives the protein CASSQVGGTRATEAFF.

The chain combines TRBV29-1 with TRBJ2-1, with 13 nucleotides matching TRBD2. The V gene end was trimmed by 7 bases and the J gene end by 9 bases; junction bases not matched to a gene: 6. Germline CDR1 and CDR2: SQVTM and ANQGSEA. The CDR3 spans 13 residues. The CDR3 DNA follows: TGCAGCGGGGGACTAGCGGGGAGGGGTGAGCAGTTCTTC. As protein: CSGGLAGRGEQFF.

V gene TRBV27 combines with J gene TRBJ2-3; TRBD2 might be the D (6 bases). Germline-derived CDR1 and CDR2 are MNHEY and SMNVEV (reference sequence). This CDR3 comprises 17 residues. Trimming took 2 bases from V and 3 from J, leaving 18 bases between them. The CDR3 protein is CASSLGPAGGGTDTQYF. The CDR3 coding sequence is TGTGCCAGCAGTTTAGGCCCGGCAGGTGGAGGGACAGATACGCAGTATTTT.

In DNA, the CDR3 is TGTGCCAGCAGAGCCGGGACAGAAGAGACCCAGTACTTC. Residues: CASRAGTEETQYF. The rearrangement joins TRBV6-6 to TRBJ2-5; TRBD1 aligns across 7 bases. Germline values: CDR1 MNHNY, CDR2 SVGAGI (reference sequence). The CDR3 consists of 13 residues. After removal of 6 bases from V and 3 bases from J, the junction contained 4 bases not matched to a gene.

As for this clone: Other nucleotide sequences in the sample specify the same CDR3. V usage is TRBV2 and J usage is TRBJ2-2; D gene ambiguous. Germline V CDR1 and CDR2: SNHLY, FYNNEI. The CDR3 spans 13 residues. The V and J ends lost 4 bases and 1 base respectively, with 4 bases between them. The CDR3 protein is CASSGQNTGELFF. The DNA of the CDR3 is TGTGCCAGCAGTGGTCAGAACACCGGGGAGCTGTTTTTT. Together with reference TRBV2 and TRBJ2-2, the CDR3 gives the full variable domain: EPEVTQTPSHQVTQMGQEVILRCVPISNHLYFYWYRQILGQKVEFLVSFYNNEISEKSEIFDDQFSVERPDGSNFTLKIRSTKLEDSAMYFCASSGQNTGELFFGEGSRLTVL.

The V and J genes are TRBV6-6 and TRBJ2-1; possible D gene TRBD1, 6 bases. Germline CDR1 and CDR2: MNHNY and SVGAGI (reference sequence). This CDR3 spans 16 amino acids. V lost 4 bases, J lost 0 bases, and 13 bases lay in between. This CDR3 reads CASSSLGRGSYNEQFF. CDR3 sequence (DNA): TGTGCCAGCAGTTCCCTCGGCAGGGGCTCCTACAATGAGCAGTTCTTC.